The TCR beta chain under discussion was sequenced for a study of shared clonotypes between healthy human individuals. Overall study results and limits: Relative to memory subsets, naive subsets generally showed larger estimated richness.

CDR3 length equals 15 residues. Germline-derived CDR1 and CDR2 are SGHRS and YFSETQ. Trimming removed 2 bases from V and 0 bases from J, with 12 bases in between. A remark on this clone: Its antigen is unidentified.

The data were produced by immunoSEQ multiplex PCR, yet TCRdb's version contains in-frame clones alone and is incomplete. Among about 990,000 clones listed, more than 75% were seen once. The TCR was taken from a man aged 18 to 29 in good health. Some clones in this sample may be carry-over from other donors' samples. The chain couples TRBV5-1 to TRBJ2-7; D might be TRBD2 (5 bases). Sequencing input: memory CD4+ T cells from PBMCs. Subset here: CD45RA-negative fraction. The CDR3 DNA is TGCGCCAGCAGCTTCCGGACTGCAATCTCCTACGAGCAGTACTTC. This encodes CASSFRTAISYEQYF.